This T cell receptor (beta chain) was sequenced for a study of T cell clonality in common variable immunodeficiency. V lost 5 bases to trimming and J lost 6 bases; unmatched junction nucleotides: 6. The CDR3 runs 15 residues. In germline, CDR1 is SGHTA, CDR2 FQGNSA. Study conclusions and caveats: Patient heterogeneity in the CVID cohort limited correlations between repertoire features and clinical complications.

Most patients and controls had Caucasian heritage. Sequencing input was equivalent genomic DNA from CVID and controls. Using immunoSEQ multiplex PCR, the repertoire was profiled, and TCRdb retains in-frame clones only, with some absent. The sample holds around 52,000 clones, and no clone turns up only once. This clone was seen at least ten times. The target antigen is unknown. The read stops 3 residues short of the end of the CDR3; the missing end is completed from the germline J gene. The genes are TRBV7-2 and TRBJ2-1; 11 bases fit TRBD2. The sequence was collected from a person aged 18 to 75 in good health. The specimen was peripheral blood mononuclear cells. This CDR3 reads CASSTSGSESNEQFF. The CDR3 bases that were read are TGTGCCAGCAGCACTAGCGGGAGTGAAAGCAATGAG.